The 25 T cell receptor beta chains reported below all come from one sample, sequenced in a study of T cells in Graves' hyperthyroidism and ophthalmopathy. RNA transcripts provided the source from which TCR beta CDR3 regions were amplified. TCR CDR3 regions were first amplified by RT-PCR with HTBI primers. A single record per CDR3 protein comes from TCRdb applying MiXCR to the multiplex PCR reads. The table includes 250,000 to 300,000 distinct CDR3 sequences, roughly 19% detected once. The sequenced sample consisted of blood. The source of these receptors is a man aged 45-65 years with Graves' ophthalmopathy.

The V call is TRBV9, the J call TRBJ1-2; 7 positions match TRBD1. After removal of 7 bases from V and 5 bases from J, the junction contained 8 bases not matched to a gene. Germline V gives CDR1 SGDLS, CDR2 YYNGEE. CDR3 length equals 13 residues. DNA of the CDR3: TGTGCCAGCGGCGCCGGGACAGCGTATGGCTACACCTTC. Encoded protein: CASGAGTAYGYTF.

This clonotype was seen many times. The CDR3 DNA reads as TGTGCCATCAGTGAGGTGATGGGTAGTGAAGCTTTCTTT. Amino acid sequence: CAISEVMGSEAFF. The chain joins TRBV10-3 to TRBJ1-1; D gene uncertain. The germline V gene has CDR1 ENHRY and CDR2 SYGVKD. Trimming pared 2 bases from V and 7 bases from J, leaving 11 bases between. CDR3 length: 13 residues.

The CDR3 DNA follows: TGTGCCAGCAGTTTACACGGACAGGGGAGAGGCTACACCTTC. Its translation: CASSLHGQGRGYTF. The chain is built from TRBV28 and TRBJ1-2; TRBD1 matches 9 bases. In germline, CDR1 is MDHEN, CDR2 SYDVKM. The CDR3 has 14 amino acids. V was clipped by 2 bases and J by 8 bases; unmatched bases: 6.

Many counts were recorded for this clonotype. CDR3 sequence: CSALAVDTGNTEAFF. The CDR3 DNA follows: TGCAGTGCTCTTGCGGTAGATACAGGGAACACTGAAGCTTTCTTT. The chain uses TRBV20-1 and TRBJ1-1, with D possibly matching TRBD1 (5 bases). V lost 5 bases and J lost 1, with 17 bases in between. The CDR3 covers 15 residues. The germline gives CDR1 DFQATT, CDR2 SNEGSKA (reference sequence).

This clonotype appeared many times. CDR3 loop: CASSAGRNNEQFF. The DNA for the CDR3 is TGTGCCAGCTCAGCGGGACGGAACAATGAGCAGTTCTTC. The J gene is TRBJ2-1, the V gene TRBV18; D is possibly TRBD2 (6 bases). V was shortened by 5 bases and J by 5 bases, with 10 bases between the two germline ends. CDR1 and CDR2 (germline): KGHSH, LQKENI. The CDR3 totals 13 residues.

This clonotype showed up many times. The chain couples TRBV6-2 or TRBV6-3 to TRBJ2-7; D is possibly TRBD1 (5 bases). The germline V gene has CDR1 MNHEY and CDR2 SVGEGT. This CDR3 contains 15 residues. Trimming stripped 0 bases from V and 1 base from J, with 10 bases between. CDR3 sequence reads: CASSYSIQGSYEQYF. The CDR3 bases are TGTGCCAGCAGTTACTCGATTCAGGGTTCCTACGAGCAGTACTTC.

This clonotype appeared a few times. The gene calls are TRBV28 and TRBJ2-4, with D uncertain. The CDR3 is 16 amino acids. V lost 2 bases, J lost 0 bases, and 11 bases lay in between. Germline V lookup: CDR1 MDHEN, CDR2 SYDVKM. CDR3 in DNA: TGTGCCAGCAGTTTAATGGGTTTACTAGCCAAAAACATTCAGTACTTC. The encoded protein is CASSLMGLLAKNIQYF.

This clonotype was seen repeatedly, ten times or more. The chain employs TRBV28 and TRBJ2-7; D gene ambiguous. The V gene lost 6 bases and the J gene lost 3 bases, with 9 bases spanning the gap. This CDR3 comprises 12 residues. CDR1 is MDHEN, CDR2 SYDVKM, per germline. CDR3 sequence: CASRSTRYEQYF. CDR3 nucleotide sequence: TGTGCCAGCAGATCGACCCGCTACGAGCAGTACTTC.

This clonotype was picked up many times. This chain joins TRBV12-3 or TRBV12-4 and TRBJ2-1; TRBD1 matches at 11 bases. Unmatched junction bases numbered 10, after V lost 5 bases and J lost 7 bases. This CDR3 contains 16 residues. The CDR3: CASSVLGQGERNEQFF. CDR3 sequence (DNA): TGTGCCAGCAGTGTGTTGGGACAGGGGGAAAGAAATGAGCAGTTCTTC.

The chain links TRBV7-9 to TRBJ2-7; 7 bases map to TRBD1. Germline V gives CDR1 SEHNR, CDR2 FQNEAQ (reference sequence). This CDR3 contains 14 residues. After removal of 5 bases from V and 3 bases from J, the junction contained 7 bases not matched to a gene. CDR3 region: CASSPGSGGYEQYF. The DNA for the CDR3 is TGTGCCAGCAGCCCAGGGTCAGGGGGCTACGAGCAGTACTTC.

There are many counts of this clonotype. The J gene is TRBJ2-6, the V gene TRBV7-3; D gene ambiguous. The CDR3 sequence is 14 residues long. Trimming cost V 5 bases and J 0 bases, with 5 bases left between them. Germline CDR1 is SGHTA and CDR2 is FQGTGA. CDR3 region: CASSDNSGANVLTF. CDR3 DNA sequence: TGTGCCAGCAGCGATAACTCTGGGGCCAACGTCCTGACTTTC.

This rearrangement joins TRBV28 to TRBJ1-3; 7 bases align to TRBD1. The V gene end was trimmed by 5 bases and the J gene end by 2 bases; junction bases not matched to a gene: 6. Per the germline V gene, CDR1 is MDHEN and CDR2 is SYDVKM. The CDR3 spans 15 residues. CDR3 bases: TGTGCCAGCAGTCCCCAGGGGGAACCTGGAAACACCATATATTTT. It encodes CASSPQGEPGNTIYF.

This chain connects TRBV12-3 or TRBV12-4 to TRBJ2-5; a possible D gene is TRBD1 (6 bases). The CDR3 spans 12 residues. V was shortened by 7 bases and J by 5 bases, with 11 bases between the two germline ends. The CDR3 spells CASTTGLETQYF. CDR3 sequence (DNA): TGTGCCAGCACCACAGGGTTGGAGACCCAGTACTTC.

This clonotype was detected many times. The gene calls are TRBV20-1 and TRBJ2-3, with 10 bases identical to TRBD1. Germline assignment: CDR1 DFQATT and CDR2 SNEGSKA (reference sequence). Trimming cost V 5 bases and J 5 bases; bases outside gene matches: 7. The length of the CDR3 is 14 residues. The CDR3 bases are TGCAGTGCTCAGACAGGGGGCGCGATAGATACGCAGTATTTT. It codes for CSAQTGGAIDTQYF.

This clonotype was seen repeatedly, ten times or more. The DNA for the CDR3 is TGTGCCAGCAGGGGGACTAGCGGGAGTGCTGGTGAGCAGTTCTTC. It encodes CASRGTSGSAGEQFF. The chain has TRBV2 and TRBJ2-1; 14 nucleotides agree with TRBD2. The CDR3 runs to 15 residues. V lost 6 bases to trimming and J lost 9 bases; unmatched junction nucleotides: 7. From germline, CDR1 is SNHLY and CDR2 FYNNEI. Together with reference TRBV2 and TRBJ2-1, the CDR3 gives the full variable domain: EPEVTQTPSHQVTQMGQEVILRCVPISNHLYFYWYRQILGQKVEFLVSFYNNEISEKSEIFDDQFSVERPDGSNFTLKIRSTKLEDSAMYFCASRGTSGSAGEQFFGPGTRLTVL.

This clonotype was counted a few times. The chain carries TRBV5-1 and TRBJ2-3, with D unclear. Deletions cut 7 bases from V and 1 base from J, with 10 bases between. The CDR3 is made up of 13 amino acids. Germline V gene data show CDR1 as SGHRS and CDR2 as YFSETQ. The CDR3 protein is CASAYPRTDTQYF. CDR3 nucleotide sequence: TGCGCCAGCGCGTACCCGCGCACAGATACGCAGTATTTT.

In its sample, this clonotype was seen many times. The CDR3 sequence: CASSQEGTSGTYQETQYF. Written as DNA, the CDR3 is TGTGCCAGCAGCCAAGAAGGGACTAGCGGAACTTACCAAGAGACCCAGTACTTC. The chain recombines TRBV3-1 with TRBJ2-5, with 11 bases matching TRBD2. The CDR3 is 18 residues long. The germline CDR1 and CDR2 sequences are LGHDT and YNNKEL (reference sequence). The trim removed 0 bases at V and 0 bases at J, leaving 6 bases unmatched.

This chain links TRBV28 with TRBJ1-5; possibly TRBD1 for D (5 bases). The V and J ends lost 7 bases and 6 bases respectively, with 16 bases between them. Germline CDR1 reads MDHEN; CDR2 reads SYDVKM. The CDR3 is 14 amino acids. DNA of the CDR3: TGTGCCAGCACCCCCGGGGCCGTCGGTCAGCCCCAGCATTTT. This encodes CASTPGAVGQPQHF.

CDR3 loop: CASSRKYPSGTASYEQYF. The CDR3 coding sequence is TGTGCCAGCAGTCGGAAATACCCGTCCGGGACAGCTTCCTACGAGCAGTACTTC. This chain uses TRBV6-2 or TRBV6-3 with TRBJ2-7; 7 bases are a match to TRBD1. Germline-derived CDR1 and CDR2 are MNHEY and SVGEGT. With 5 bases clipped from V and 1 base from J, the junction kept 17 bases outside the gene matches. This CDR3 has 18 residues.

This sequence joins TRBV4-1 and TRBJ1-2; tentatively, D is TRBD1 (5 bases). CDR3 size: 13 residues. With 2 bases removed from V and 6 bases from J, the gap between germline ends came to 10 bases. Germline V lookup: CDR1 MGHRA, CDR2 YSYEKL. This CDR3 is CASSQIGVDGYTF. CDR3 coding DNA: TGCGCCAGCAGCCAAATAGGGGTGGATGGCTACACCTTC.

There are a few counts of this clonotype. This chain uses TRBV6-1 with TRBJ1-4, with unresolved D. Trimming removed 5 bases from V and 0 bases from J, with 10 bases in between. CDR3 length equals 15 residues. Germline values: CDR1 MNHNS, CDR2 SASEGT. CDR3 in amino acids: CASSSRGATNEKLFF. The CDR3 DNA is TGTGCCAGCAGTTCAAGAGGAGCAACTAATGAAAAACTGTTTTTT.

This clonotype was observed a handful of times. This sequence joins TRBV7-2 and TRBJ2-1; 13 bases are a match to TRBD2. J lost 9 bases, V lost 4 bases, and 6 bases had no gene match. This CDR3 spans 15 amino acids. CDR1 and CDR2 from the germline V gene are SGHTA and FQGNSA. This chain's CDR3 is CASSSGLAGFCEQFF. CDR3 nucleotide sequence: TGTGCCAGCAGCTCGGGACTAGCGGGATTCTGTGAGCAGTTCTTC.

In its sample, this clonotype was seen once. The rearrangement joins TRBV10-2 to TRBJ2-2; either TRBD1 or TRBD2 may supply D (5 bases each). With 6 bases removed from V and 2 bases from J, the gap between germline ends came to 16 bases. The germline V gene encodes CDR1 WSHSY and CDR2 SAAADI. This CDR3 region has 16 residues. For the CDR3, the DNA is TGCGCCAGCAGCCCCGGGACCGCGCCCAACACCGGGGAGCTGTTTTTT. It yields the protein CASSPGTAPNTGELFF.

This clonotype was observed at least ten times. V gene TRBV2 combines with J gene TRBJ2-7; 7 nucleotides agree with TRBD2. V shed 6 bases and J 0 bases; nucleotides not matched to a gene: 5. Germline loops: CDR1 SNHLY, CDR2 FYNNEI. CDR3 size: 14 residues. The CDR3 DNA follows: TGTGCCAGCAGGCTAGCGGAATACTCCTACGAGCAGTACTTC. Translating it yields CASRLAEYSYEQYF. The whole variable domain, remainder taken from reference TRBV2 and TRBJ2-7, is EPEVTQTPSHQVTQMGQEVILRCVPISNHLYFYWYRQILGQKVEFLVSFYNNEISEKSEIFDDQFSVERPDGSNFTLKIRSTKLEDSAMYFCASRLAEYSYEQYFGPGTRLTVT.

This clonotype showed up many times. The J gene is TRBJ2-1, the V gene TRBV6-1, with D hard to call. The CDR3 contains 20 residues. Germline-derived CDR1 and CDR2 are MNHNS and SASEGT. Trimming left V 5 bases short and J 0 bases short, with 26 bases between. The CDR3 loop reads CASSYSPWSTPLSSYNEQFF. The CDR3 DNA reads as TGTGCCAGCAGTTATAGTCCCTGGTCTACTCCCTTAAGCTCCTACAATGAGCAGTTCTTC.